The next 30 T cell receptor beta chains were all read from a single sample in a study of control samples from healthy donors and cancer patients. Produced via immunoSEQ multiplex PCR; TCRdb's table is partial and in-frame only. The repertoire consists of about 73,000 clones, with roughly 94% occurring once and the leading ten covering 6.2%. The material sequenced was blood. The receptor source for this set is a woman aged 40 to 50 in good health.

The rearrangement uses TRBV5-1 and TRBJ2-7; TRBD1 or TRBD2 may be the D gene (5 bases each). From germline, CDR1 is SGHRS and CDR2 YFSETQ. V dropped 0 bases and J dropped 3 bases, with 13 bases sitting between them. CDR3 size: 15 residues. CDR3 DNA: TGCGCCAGCAGCTTGGCGGCAGGGACGAGCTACGAGCAGTACTTC. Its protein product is CASSLAAGTSYEQYF.

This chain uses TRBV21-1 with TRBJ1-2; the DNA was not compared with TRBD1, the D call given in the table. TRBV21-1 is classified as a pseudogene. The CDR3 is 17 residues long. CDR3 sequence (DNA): TGTGCCAGCCCCCCGGAAGCAGGGCCCAGGGCCCGATATGGCTACACCTTC. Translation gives CASPPEAGPRARYGYTF.

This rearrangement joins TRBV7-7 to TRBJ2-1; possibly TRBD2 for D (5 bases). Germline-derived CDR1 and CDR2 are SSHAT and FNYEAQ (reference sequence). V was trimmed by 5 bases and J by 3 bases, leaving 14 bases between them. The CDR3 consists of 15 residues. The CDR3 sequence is CASSPLPGVYNEQFF. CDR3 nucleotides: TGTGCCAGCAGCCCCTTACCCGGGGTCTACAATGAGCAGTTCTTC. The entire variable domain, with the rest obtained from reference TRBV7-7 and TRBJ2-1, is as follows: GAGVSQSPRYKVTKRGQDVTLRCDPISSHATLYWYQQALGQGPEFLTYFNYEAQPDKSGLPSDRFSAERPEGSISTLTIQRTEQRDSAMYRCASSPLPGVYNEQFFGPGTRLTVL.

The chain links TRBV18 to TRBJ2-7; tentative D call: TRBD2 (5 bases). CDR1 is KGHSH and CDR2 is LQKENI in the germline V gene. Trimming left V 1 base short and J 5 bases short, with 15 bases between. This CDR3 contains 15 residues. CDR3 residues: CASSPLAGGRNEQYF. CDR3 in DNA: TGTGCCAGCTCACCACTAGCAGGAGGTCGCAACGAGCAGTACTTC.

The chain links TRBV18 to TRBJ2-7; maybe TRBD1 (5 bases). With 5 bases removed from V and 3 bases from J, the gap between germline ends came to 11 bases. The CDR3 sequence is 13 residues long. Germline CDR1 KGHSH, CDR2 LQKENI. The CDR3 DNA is TGTGCCAGCTCAGTGGACAACCTCTACGAGCAGTACTTC. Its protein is CASSVDNLYEQYF.

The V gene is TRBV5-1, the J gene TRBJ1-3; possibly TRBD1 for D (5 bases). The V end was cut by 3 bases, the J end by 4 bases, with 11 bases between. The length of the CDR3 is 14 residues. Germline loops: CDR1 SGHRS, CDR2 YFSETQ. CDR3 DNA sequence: TGCGCCAGCAGCTCCCCGGGACTCGGAAACACCATATATTTT. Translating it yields CASSSPGLGNTIYF. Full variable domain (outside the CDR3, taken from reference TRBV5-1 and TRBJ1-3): KAGVTQTPRYLIKTRGQQVTLSCSPISGHRSVSWYQQTPGQGLQFLFEYFSETQRNKGNFPGRFSGRQFSNSRSEMNVSTLELGDSALYLCASSSPGLGNTIYFGEGSWLTVV.

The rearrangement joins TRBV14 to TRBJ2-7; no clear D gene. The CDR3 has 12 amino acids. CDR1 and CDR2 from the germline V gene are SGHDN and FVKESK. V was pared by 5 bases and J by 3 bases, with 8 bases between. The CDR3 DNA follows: TGTGCCAGCAGCGAGGTCGTCTACGAGCAGTACTTC. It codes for CASSEVVYEQYF.

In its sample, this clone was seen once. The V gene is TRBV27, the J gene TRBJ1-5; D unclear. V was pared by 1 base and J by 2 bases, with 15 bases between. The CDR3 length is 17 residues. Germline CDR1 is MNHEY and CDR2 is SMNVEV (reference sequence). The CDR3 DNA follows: TGTGCCAGCAGTTTATGGTGGAGGGTAGGTGGCAATCAGCCCCAGCATTTT. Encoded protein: CASSLWWRVGGNQPQHF.

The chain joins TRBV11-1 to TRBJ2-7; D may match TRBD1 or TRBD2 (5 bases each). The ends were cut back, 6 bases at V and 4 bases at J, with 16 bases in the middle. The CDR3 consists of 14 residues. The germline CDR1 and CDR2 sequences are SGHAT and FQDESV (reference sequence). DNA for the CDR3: TGTGCCAGCAGTATGGTGGGGGTCCTATACGAGCAGTACTTC. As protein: CASSMVGVLYEQYF.

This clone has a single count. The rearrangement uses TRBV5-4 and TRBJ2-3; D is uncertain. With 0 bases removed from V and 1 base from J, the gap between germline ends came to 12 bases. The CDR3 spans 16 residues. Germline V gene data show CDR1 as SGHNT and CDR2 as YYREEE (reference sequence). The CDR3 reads CASSLGVKAGTDTQYF. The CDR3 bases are TGTGCCAGCAGCTTGGGGGTAAAAGCTGGCACAGATACGCAGTATTTT.

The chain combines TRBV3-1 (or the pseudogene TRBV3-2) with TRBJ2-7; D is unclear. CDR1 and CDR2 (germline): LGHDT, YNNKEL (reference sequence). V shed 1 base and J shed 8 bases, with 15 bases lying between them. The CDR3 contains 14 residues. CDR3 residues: CASSQAMLWRKQYF. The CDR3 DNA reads TGTGCCAGCAGCCAAGCAATGTTGTGGAGAAAGCAGTACTTC.

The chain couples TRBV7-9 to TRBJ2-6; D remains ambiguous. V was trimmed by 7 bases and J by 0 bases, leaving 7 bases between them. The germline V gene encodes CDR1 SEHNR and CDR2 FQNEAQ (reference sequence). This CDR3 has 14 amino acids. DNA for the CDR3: TGTGCCAGCATGGTTTCCTCTGGGGCCAACGTCCTGACTTTC. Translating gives CASMVSSGANVLTF.

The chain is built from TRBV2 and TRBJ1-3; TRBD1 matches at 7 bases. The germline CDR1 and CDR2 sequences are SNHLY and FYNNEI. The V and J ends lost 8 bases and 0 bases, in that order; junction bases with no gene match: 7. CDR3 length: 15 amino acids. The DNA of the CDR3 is TGTGCCAGCGGACGGGACAGCCCCTCTGGAAACACCATATATTTT. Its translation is CASGRDSPSGNTIYF.

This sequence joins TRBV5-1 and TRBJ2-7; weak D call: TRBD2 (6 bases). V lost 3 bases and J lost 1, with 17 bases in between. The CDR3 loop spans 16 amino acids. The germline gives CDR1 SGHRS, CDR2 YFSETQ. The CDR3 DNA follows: TGCGCCAGCAGCTCCGCCGTTTTGGCGGGGTCCTACGAGCAGTACTTC. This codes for CASSSAVLAGSYEQYF.

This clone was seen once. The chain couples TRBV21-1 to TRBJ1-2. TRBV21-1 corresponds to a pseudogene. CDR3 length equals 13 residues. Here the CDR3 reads CARPPWGKTGYTF. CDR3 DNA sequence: TGTGCCAGACCCCCGTGGGGGAAAACGGGCTACACCTTC.

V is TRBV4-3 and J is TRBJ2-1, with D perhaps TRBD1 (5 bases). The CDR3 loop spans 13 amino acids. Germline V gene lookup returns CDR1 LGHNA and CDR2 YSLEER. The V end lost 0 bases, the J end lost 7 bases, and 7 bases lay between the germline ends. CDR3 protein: CASSQDPGNEQFF. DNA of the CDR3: TGCGCCAGCAGCCAAGATCCAGGGAATGAGCAGTTCTTC.

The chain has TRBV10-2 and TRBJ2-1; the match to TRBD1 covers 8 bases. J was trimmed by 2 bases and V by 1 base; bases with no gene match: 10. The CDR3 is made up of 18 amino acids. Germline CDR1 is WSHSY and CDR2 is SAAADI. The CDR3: CASSEFGTGLRTYNEQFF. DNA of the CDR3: TGCGCCAGCAGTGAGTTCGGGACAGGTCTTAGAACCTACAATGAGCAGTTCTTC.

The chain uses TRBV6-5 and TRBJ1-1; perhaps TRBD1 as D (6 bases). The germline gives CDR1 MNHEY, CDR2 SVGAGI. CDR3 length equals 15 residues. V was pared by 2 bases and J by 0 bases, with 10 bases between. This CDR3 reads CASSYGGLMNTEAFF. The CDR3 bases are TGTGCCAGCAGTTACGGGGGGCTCATGAACACTGAAGCTTTCTTT.

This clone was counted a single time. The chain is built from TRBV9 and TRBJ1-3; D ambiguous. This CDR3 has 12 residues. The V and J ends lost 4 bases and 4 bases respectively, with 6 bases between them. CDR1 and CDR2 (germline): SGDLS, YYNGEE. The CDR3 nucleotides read TGTGCCAGCAGCTCCGTCGGAAACACCATATATTTT. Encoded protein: CASSSVGNTIYF.

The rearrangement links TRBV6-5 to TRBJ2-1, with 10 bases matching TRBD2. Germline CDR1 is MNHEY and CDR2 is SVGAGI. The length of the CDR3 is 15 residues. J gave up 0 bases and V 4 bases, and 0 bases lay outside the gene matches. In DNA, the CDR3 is TGTGCCAGCAGTTGGACTAGCGGCTCCTACAATGAGCAGTTCTTC. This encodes CASSWTSGSYNEQFF.

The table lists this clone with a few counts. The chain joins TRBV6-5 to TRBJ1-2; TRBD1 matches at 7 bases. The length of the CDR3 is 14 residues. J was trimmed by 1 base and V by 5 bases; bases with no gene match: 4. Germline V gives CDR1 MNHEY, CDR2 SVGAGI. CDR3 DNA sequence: TGTGCCAGCAGTATGGGGACAGTTAACTATGGCTACACCTTC. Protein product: CASSMGTVNYGYTF.

In nucleotides, the CDR3 is TGTGCCAGCAGTTACGGCAGGCAATTTTCCGGAAACACCATATATTTT. Encoded protein: CASSYGRQFSGNTIYF. The chain has TRBV6-5 and TRBJ1-3; D gene uncertain. The germline V gene has CDR1 MNHEY and CDR2 SVGAGI. CDR3 size: 16 residues. Trimming left V 2 bases short and J 4 bases short, with 15 bases between.

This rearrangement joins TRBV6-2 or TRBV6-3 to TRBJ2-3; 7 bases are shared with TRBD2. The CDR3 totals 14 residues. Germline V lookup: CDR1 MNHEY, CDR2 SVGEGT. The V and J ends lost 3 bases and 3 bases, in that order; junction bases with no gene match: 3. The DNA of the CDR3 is TGTGCCAGCAGTTATGCGGGGGAAACAGATACGCAGTATTTT. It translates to CASSYAGETDTQYF.

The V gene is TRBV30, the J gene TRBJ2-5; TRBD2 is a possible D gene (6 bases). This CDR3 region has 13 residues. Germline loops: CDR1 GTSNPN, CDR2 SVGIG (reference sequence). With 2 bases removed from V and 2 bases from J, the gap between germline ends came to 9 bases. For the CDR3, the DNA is TGTGCCTGGAGTATAGCGGTACAAGAGACCCAGTACTTC. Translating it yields CAWSIAVQETQYF. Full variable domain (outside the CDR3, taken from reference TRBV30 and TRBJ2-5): SQTIHQWPATLVQPVGSPLSLECTVEGTSNPNLYWYRQAAGRGLQLLFYSVGIGQISSEVPQNLSASRPQDRQFILSSKKLLLSDSGFYLCAWSIAVQETQYFGPGTRLLVL.

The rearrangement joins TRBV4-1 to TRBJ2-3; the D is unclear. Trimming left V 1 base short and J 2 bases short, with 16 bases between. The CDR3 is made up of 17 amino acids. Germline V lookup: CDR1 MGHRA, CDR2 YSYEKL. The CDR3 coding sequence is TGCGCCAGCAGCCAAGGGGTTGGCAATCCTTTCACAGATACGCAGTATTTT. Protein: CASSQGVGNPFTDTQYF.

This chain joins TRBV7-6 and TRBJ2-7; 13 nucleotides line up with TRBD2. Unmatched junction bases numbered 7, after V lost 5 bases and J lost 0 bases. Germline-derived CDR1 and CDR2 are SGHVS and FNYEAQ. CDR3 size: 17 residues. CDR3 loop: CASSPGLAGTHSYEQYF. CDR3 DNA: TGTGCCAGCAGCCCGGGACTAGCGGGGACCCACTCCTACGAGCAGTACTTC. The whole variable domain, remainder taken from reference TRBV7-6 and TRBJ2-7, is GAGVSQSPRYKVTKRGQDVALRCDPISGHVSLYWYRQALGQGPEFLTYFNYEAQQDKSGLPNDRFSAERPEGSISTLTIQRTEQRDSAMYRCASSPGLAGTHSYEQYFGPGTRLTVT.

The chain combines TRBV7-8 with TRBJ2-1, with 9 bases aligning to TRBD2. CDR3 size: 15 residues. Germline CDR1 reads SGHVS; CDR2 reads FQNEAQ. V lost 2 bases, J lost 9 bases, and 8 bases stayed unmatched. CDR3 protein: CASSLNRGRAGEQFF. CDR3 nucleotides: TGTGCCAGCAGCTTAAACCGCGGGAGGGCCGGTGAGCAGTTCTTC.

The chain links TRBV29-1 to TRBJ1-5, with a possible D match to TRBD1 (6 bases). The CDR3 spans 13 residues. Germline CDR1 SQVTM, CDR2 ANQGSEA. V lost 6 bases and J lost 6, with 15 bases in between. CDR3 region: CSVGGQTGQPQHF. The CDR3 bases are TGCAGCGTGGGAGGACAGACTGGTCAGCCCCAGCATTTT. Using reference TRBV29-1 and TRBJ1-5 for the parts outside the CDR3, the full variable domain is SAVISQKPSRDICQRGTSLTIQCQVDSQVTMMFWYRQQPGQSLTLIATANQGSEATYESGFVIDKFPISRPNLTFSTLTVSNMSPEDSSIYLCSVGGQTGQPQHFGDGTRLSIL.

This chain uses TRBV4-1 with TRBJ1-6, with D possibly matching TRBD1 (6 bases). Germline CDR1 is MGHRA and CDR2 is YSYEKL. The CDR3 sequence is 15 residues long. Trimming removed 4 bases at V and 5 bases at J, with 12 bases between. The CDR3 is CASSPDRPNNSPLHF. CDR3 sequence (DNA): TGCGCCAGCAGCCCAGACAGGCCTAATAATTCACCCCTCCACTTT.

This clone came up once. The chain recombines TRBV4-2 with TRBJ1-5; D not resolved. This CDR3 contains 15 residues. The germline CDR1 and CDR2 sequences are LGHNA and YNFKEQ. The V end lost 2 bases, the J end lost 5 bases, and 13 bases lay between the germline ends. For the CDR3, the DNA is TGTGCCAGCAGCCAATACCAAGTTGGGGATCAGCCCCAGCATTTT. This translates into CASSQYQVGDQPQHF.